The 7 T cell receptor beta chains presented below share a single source sample, sequenced in a study of Tregs in tolerant kidney transplant recipients. Mixed chimerism was transient after nonmyeloablative marrow transplants from related graft donors. Assay used: immunoSEQ multiplex PCR; TCRdb lists only in-frame clones, some missing. The repertoire holds approximately 90,000 clones, with 90% to 95% as singletons. The material was CD4+ T cells from blood (PBMCs), obtained 12 months after the transplant. These receptors originate from a human patient who received a combined kidney and bone marrow transplant. Part of the T cell pool may stem from the graft donor.

The chain employs TRBV30 and TRBJ2-2; 7 bases are shared with TRBD2. Germline CDR1 GTSNPN, CDR2 SVGIG (reference sequence). The junction had 9 bases not matched to a gene; V was cut back by 2 bases and J by 6 bases. The CDR3 consists of 15 residues. The CDR3 sequence: CAWSLRVAGAGELFF. The CDR3 DNA sequence: TGTGCCTGGAGTCTCCGGGTGGCGGGAGCCGGGGAGCTGTTTTTT.

The chain recombines TRBV9 with TRBJ2-3; D possibly corresponds to TRBD1 (6 bases). CDR1 and CDR2 (germline): SGDLS, YYNGEE. There are 15 residues in the CDR3. The V end lost 1 base, the J end lost 2 bases, and 11 bases lay between the germline ends. CDR3 nucleotide sequence: TGTGCCAGCAGCGTAAAGGGGGATTACACAGATACGCAGTATTTT. This encodes CASSVKGDYTDTQYF.

The V and J genes are TRBV4-1 and TRBJ2-3, with 7 bases identical to TRBD2. Germline CDR1 and CDR2: MGHRA and YSYEKL. V gave up 0 bases and J gave up 5 bases; unmatched junction bases: 5. This CDR3 is built from 15 residues. The CDR3 sequence is CASSQEASGIDTQYF. The CDR3 nucleotides read TGCGCCAGCAGCCAAGAGGCCAGCGGGATAGATACGCAGTATTTT.

The genes are TRBV6-1 and TRBJ2-3; D not certain. Germline V gene data show CDR1 as MNHNS and CDR2 as SASEGT. Trimming stripped 0 bases from V and 2 bases from J, with 12 bases between. This CDR3 is 16 amino acids long. The CDR3 protein is CASSEALSVSTDTQYF. The DNA for the CDR3 is TGTGCCAGCAGTGAAGCGCTATCCGTATCCACAGATACGCAGTATTTT.

The chain combines TRBV5-1 with TRBJ2-3; 13 positions match TRBD2. Trimming removed 4 bases from V and 0 bases from J; junction bases left unmatched: 5. Germline-derived CDR1 and CDR2 are SGHRS and YFSETQ. The CDR3 has 17 residues. CDR3 loop: CASSAGLAGVSTDTQYF. DNA of the CDR3: TGCGCCAGCAGCGCTGGACTAGCGGGGGTGAGCACAGATACGCAGTATTTT.

The rearrangement links TRBV7-6 to TRBJ2-7; 7 bases align to TRBD1. CDR1 and CDR2 from the germline V gene are SGHVS and FNYEAQ. Trimming removed 5 bases from V and 6 bases from J; junction bases left unmatched: 4. There are 12 residues in the CDR3. The CDR3 DNA reads as TGTGCCAGCAGCGCGTACAGGGGCGAGCAGTACTTC. It encodes CASSAYRGEQYF. The variable domain in full, completed from reference TRBV7-6 and TRBJ2-7, reads GAGVSQSPRYKVTKRGQDVALRCDPISGHVSLYWYRQALGQGPEFLTYFNYEAQQDKSGLPNDRFSAERPEGSISTLTIQRTEQRDSAMYRCASSAYRGEQYFGPGTRLTVT.

The rearrangement joins TRBV6-5 to TRBJ2-7; TRBD1 agrees at 7 bases. Germline V gives CDR1 MNHEY, CDR2 SVGAGI. The CDR3 has 13 amino acids. V trimming: 7 bases; J trimming: 0 bases; junction bases outside the gene matches: 3. CDR3 sequence: CASKGQSSYEQYF. For the CDR3, the DNA is TGTGCCAGCAAGGGACAGAGCTCCTACGAGCAGTACTTC.